Listed below are T cell receptor beta chains from one sample, sequenced in a study of CD8+ T cells in alopecia areata. TCRdb keeps only in-frame clones here, not all; method: immunoSEQ multiplex PCR. The sample yields under 150,000 clones, 62% seen once. The material sequenced was CD8+ T cells sorted from blood. The source is a human donor in good health. The CDR3 runs from the conserved cysteine through the conserved F or W. A D gene is named only where the DNA matches it firmly. The size entry is marked missing in some rows and otherwise reads once, few, many or a size class.

NA	NA	TRBV27	TRBJ1-3	TGTGCCAGCAGTTTAGATCGCAGTCGTGGAAACACCATATATTTT	CASSLDRSRGNTIYF
NA	NA	TRBV13	TRBJ2-7	TGTGCCAGCAGCTTTTCAAGCGGATCTAGCTCCTACGAGCAGTACTTC	CASSFSSGSSSYEQYF
TRBD2	NA	TRBV27	TRBJ2-1	TGTGCCAGCAGTCCATCCTCTAGCGGGAGTTACTACAATGAGCAGTTCTTC	CASSPSSSGSYYNEQFF
NA	NA	TRBV29-1	TRBJ2-1	TGCAGCGTTGAATTCCCAGGGGCTAGGTACAATGAGCAGTTCTTC	CSVEFPGARYNEQFF
NA	NA	TRBV29-1	TRBJ1-2	TGCAGCGCCCTGTTGGGGTCCTATGGCTACACCTTC	CSALLGSYGYTF
TRBD1	few	TRBV5-1	TRBJ1-1	TGCGCCAGCAGCCGGGGACAGGTGAACACTGAAGCTTTCTTT	CASSRGQVNTEAFF
NA	NA	TRBV2	TRBJ2-7	TGTGCCAGCGGCGCGGCAGGGGGGTACGAGCAGTACTTC	CASGAAGGYEQYF
NA	NA	TRBV2	TRBJ2-7	TGTGCCGGGGAGACGGAGAGCTCCTACGAGCAGTACTTC	CAGETESSYEQYF
TRBD2	NA	TRBV5-1	TRBJ2-7	TGCGCCAGCAGCTTGGAGTCTAGCGGGAGTCGCGCCGAGCAGTACTTC	CASSLESSGSRAEQYF
TRBD1	NA	TRBV7-9	TRBJ2-1	TGTGCCAGCAACCCAACGACAGGGACCCACAATGAGCAGTTCTTC	CASNPTTGTHNEQFF
TRBD2	NA	TRBV5-1	TRBJ2-5	TGCGCCAGCAGCTTGAGCCAGCGGGAGCGACAAGAGACCCAGTACTTC	CASSLSQRERQETQYF
TRBD2	NA	TRBV15	TRBJ2-5	TGTGCCACCAGCAGAGGGACTAGCGGGTCAGAGACCCAGTACTTC	CATSRGTSGSETQYF
NA	NA	TRBV2	TRBJ2-7	TGTGCCAGCAGACCCGACCGCGCCTACGAGCAGTACTTC	CASRPDRAYEQYF
NA	NA	TRBV7-8	TRBJ2-2	TGTGCCAGCAGCTTGTGGGCTAGCGCCCACCCGGAGCCCGGGGAGCTGTTTTTT	CASSLWASAHPEPGELFF
NA	NA	TRBV27	TRBJ1-2	TGTGCCAGCAGTTTGGGGGGCCCTCGGGGCTACACCTTC	CASSLGGPRGYTF
TRBD1	NA	TRBV6-6	TRBJ2-7	TGTGCCAGCAGTTACGGACAGGGGCACTACGAGCAGTACTTC	CASSYGQGHYEQYF
TRBD1	NA	TRBV10-2	TRBJ2-5	TGCGCCAGCAGTGAGTTCCCGGGACAGCAAGAGACCCAGTACTTC	CASSEFPGQQETQYF
NA	NA	TRBV30	TRBJ2-2	TGTGCCTGGAGCCCGAACACCGGGGGGCTGTTTTTT	CAWSPNTGGLFF
TRBD1	NA	TRBV14	TRBJ2-7	TGTGCCAGCAGCCAACACAGGACAGGGGGCGAGCAGTACTTC	CASSQHRTGGEQYF
NA	NA	TRBV30	TRBJ2-1	TGTGCCTGGAGAGAGTGGGGCCGGGACAATGAGCAGTTCTTC	CAWREWGRDNEQFF
NA	NA	TRBV6-5	TRBJ1-1	TGTGCCAGCGAGTTCAACACTGAAGCTTTCTTT	CASEFNTEAFF
NA	NA	TRBV6-1	TRBJ2-1	TGTGCCAGCAATGTGTTAGCCAATGAGCAGTTCTTC	CASNVLANEQFF
TRBD1	NA	TRBV30	TRBJ1-2	TGTGCCTGGAGTTCGGGACAGGGACCAGTTTATTATGGCTACACCTTC	CAWSSGQGPVYYGYTF
NA	NA	TRBV15	TRBJ1-3	TGTGCCACCAGCAGAGACATCCGCTCTGGAAACACCATATATTTT	CATSRDIRSGNTIYF
TRBD2	NA	TRBV5-4	TRBJ2-7	TGTGCCAGCAGCTTGGGGGGGACTAGCGAGCAGTACTTC	CASSLGGTSEQYF
NA	NA	TRBV30	TRBJ2-2	TGTGCCTCTTATGGGCAAGCGAACACCGGGGAGCTGTTTTTT	CASYGQANTGELFF
NA	NA	TRBV7-9	TRBJ2-1	TGTGCCAGCAGCCAAAGTGGGAGTGAGCAGTTCTTC	CASSQSGSEQFF
TRBD1	NA	TRBV13	TRBJ2-7	TGTGCCAGCAGCCCCCCCCGGGACAGAAGGCAGTACTTC	CASSPPRDRRQYF
TRBD2	NA	TRBV27	TRBJ2-1	TGTGCCACCTGCGATAGCGGGAGCGATGAGCAGTTCTTC	CATCDSGSDEQFF
TRBD1	NA	TRBV9	TRBJ1-1	TGTGCCAGCAGCGAGACAGGGCGGAACACTGAAGCTTTCTTT	CASSETGRNTEAFF
TRBD1	NA	TRBV7-6	TRBJ1-1	TGTGCCAGCAGCTTATTGTCCGGCTGGGACAGGGGTCCGAACACTGAAGCTTTCTTT	CASSLLSGWDRGPNTEAFF
TRBD2	NA	TRBV2	TRBJ2-3	TGTGCCAGCAGGCGACTAGCGGCTAGCACAGATACGCAGTATTTT	CASRRLAASTDTQYF
NA	NA	TRBV11-2	TRBJ1-1	TGTGCCAGCAGCTTATTCCTAAACACTGAAGCTTTCTTT	CASSLFLNTEAFF
NA	NA	TRBV15	TRBJ1-1	TGTGCCACCAGCGAGGCACCCGACACTGAAGCTTTCTTT	CATSEAPDTEAFF
NA	NA	TRBV29-1	TRBJ2-3	TGCAGCGTTGCCCGGGACATTTCTAGCACAGATACGCAGTATTTT	CSVARDISSTDTQYF
NA	NA	TRBV7-9	TRBJ1-1	TGTGCCAGCAGCGGTCTTACAGGGAACACTGAAGCTTTCTTT	CASSGLTGNTEAFF
TRBD2	NA	TRBV13	TRBJ2-3	TGTGCCAGCAGCTCGGGACTAGCGGGGTCAGATACGCAGTATTTT	CASSSGLAGSDTQYF